The rows below give T cell receptor beta chains drawn from one sample of a study of cytomegalovirus exposure and HLA in healthy donors. The repertoire was sequenced with immunoSEQ multiplex PCR; TCRdb's copy has only in-frame clones and lacks some. The table includes 70,000 to 85,000 clones, approximately 69% detected once. Sequencing was done on a sample of PBMCs. The receptors here all came from a man aged 40-55 years in good health and CMV-seropositive. The CDR3 runs from the conserved cysteine through the conserved F or W. D genes are given only for firm matches. Size tells how often a clone was seen (once, few, many) or the class of an expanded clone, and some rows leave it out.

v_call	d_call	j_call	clone_size	cdr3_aa	cdr3_nt
TRBV28	.	TRBJ2-7	.	CASSSSTYEQYF	TGTGCCAGCAGTTCCTCTACCTACGAGCAGTACTTC
TRBV19	.	TRBJ1-1	.	CASSIGVGTEAFF	TGTGCCAGTAGTATCGGGGTTGGAACTGAAGCTTTCTTT
TRBV5-5	TRBD1	TRBJ1-2	.	CASSLGLRDRGGYTF	TGTGCCAGCAGCTTGGGACTCCGGGACAGGGGAGGCTACACCTTC
TRBV13	.	TRBJ1-3	.	CASSYGLTSGNTIYF	TGTGCCAGCAGCTATGGACTGACCTCTGGAAACACCATATATTTT
TRBV4-2	.	TRBJ1-6	.	CASSQSPGEVYSPLHF	TGTGCCAGCAGCCAAAGCCCGGGTGAGGTATACTCACCCCTCCACTTT
TRBV11-2	.	TRBJ1-1	.	CASTGMNTEAFF	TGTGCCTCCACGGGGATGAACACTGAAGCTTTCTTT
TRBV10-2	TRBD2	TRBJ2-5	.	CASTSSGKETQYF	TGCGCCAGCACGTCTAGCGGGAAAGAGACCCAGTACTTC
TRBV10-3	.	TRBJ2-7	.	CATLDSTYEQYF	TGTGCCACCCTAGACAGTACCTACGAGCAGTACTTC
TRBV6-5	TRBD2	TRBJ2-3	.	CASRGGVTDTQYF	TGTGCCAGCAGGGGGGGGGTCACAGATACGCAGTATTTT
TRBV5-5	TRBD2	TRBJ2-5	once	CASSLVAGGDETQYF	TGTGCCAGCAGCTTGGTAGCGGGGGGCGACGAGACCCAGTACTTC
TRBV2	TRBD1	TRBJ2-1	.	CASSGGTGYNEQFF	TGTGCCAGCAGTGGGGGGACAGGGTACAATGAGCAGTTCTTC